The 9 T cell receptor beta chains below were found in one sample sequenced in a study of blood T cell repertoires in COVID-19. Using immunoSEQ multiplex PCR, the repertoire was profiled, and TCRdb retains in-frame clones only, with some absent. The sample lists about 100,000 clones; less than 90% were seen once. Sequencing was performed on peripheral blood. These receptors were collected from a human donor in a cohort sampled during active COVID-19.

The chain uses TRBV28 and TRBJ1-2; D unclear. CDR1 is MDHEN, CDR2 SYDVKM, per germline. The CDR3 totals 13 residues. V was cut by 4 bases and J by 6 bases, with 12 bases left in between. DNA of the CDR3: TGTGCCAGCAGTTCCGGGCAGAGGGATGGCTACACCTTC. Encoded protein: CASSSGQRDGYTF.

This clone was observed once. The chain combines TRBV4-3 with TRBJ1-5; D gene uncertain. Trimming stripped 0 bases from V and 4 bases from J, with 7 bases between. CDR1 is LGHNA, CDR2 YSLEER, per germline. The CDR3 spans 14 residues. The CDR3 DNA follows: TGCGCCAGCAGCCAAGAGTCGGGAAATCAGCCCCAGCATTTT. Translating gives CASSQESGNQPQHF.

This chain links TRBV11-2 with TRBJ2-7; 8 bases match TRBD2. Per germline, CDR1 SGHAT and CDR2 FQNNGV. Losses at the gene ends were 5 bases for V and 3 bases for J; bases not matched to a gene: 12. The CDR3 length is 16 residues. The CDR3 spells CASSPHGGAAGYEQYF. The DNA for the CDR3 is TGTGCCAGCAGCCCACACGGGGGGGCCGCCGGCTACGAGCAGTACTTC.

This chain connects TRBV10-3 to TRBJ2-2; D call uncertain. Germline CDR1 and CDR2: ENHRY and SYGVKD. The CDR3 is 15 residues long. Deletions cut 2 bases from V and 2 bases from J, with 9 bases between. CDR3 residues: CAISEQRVNTGELFF. CDR3 DNA sequence: TGTGCCATCAGTGAGCAGCGTGTTAACACCGGGGAGCTGTTTTTT.

V gene TRBV19 combines with J gene TRBJ1-4; the match to TRBD1 covers 7 bases. The CDR3 consists of 16 residues. Germline CDR1 LNHDA, CDR2 SQIVND (reference sequence). J gave up 3 bases and V 4 bases, and 8 bases lay outside the gene matches. CDR3 protein: CASSTLQGPANEKLFF. The DNA for the CDR3 is TGTGCCAGTAGTACTTTACAGGGGCCAGCTAATGAAAAACTGTTTTTT.

V gene TRBV3-1 (or the pseudogene TRBV3-2) combines with J gene TRBJ1-1, with TRBD1 as a possible D gene (5 bases). Trimming stripped 4 bases from V and 0 bases from J, with 12 bases between. This CDR3 comprises 15 residues. Looked up from germline, CDR1 is LGHDT and CDR2 is YNNKEL (reference sequence). This CDR3 is CASSLIQGMNTEAFF. The CDR3 coding sequence is TGTGCCAGCAGCCTCATTCAGGGCATGAACACTGAAGCTTTCTTT.

This chain joins TRBV5-1 and TRBJ2-3; 12 bases match TRBD2. Germline V CDR1 and CDR2: SGHRS, YFSETQ. This CDR3 is built from 16 residues. The V gene end was trimmed by 4 bases and the J gene end by 8 bases; junction bases not matched to a gene: 11. CDR3 nucleotides: TGCGCCAGCAGCCAATTGACTAGCGGGGGCAACAGTACGCAGTATTTT. Amino acids: CASSQLTSGGNSTQYF.

The V gene is TRBV5-5, the J gene TRBJ2-7; maybe TRBD2 (6 bases). The CDR3 consists of 16 residues. V dropped 6 bases and J dropped 0 bases, with 19 bases sitting between them. The germline CDR1 and CDR2 sequences are SGHKS and YYEKEE (reference sequence). This CDR3 is CASTRGLGVSSYEQYF. CDR3 DNA: TGTGCCAGCACCCGGGGGTTGGGCGTAAGCTCCTACGAGCAGTACTTC.

The CDR3 nucleotides read TGTGCCAGCATCACAGGGGGAAGAGTGAATAATGAGCAGTTCTTC. This encodes CASITGGRVNNEQFF. The chain joins TRBV28 to TRBJ2-1; TRBD1 aligns across 8 bases. J lost 7 bases, V lost 7 bases, and 12 bases had no gene match. The CDR3 runs 15 residues. Germline values: CDR1 MDHEN, CDR2 SYDVKM.